This T cell receptor beta chain derives from a study of blood T cell repertoires in COVID-19. The data were produced by immunoSEQ multiplex PCR, yet TCRdb's version contains in-frame clones alone and is incomplete. This sample has about 260,000 clones, with roughly 88% found just once. Germline V lookup: CDR1 SGHTA, CDR2 FQGTGA. The J segment lost 7 bases and the V segment lost 5 bases, leaving 3 bases of the junction unmatched. The CDR3 has 13 amino acids. This sequence was found in a human donor in a cohort sampled during active COVID-19. The chain joins TRBV7-3 to TRBJ2-7, with 12 bases fitting TRBD2. What was sequenced was peripheral blood. The CDR3 reads CASSLLAGGEQYF. Here the CDR3 DNA reads TGTGCCAGCAGCCTCCTAGCGGGAGGGGAGCAGTACTTC.